This is a list of T cell receptor beta chains from one sample in a study of blood T cells in healthy people across ages. TCRdb re-called the 5' RACE reads through MiXCR, storing one row per CDR3 protein. The sample comprises around 990,000 distinct CDR3 sequences, around two fifths of which are singletons, and under 15% rests with the top ten. Sequenced: blood. Receptor source: a man aged 18-30 years in good health. The CDR3 runs from the conserved cysteine through the conserved F or W. D genes are given only for firm matches. Size is omitted from some rows. Given values are once, few, many or a class for expanded clones.

NA	TRBJ2-5	TRBD1	TRBV28	CASSLIGTGVGNEQYF	TGTGCCAGCAGTTTGATCGGGACAGGGGTAGGCAATGAGCAGTACTTC
few	TRBJ1-2	NA	TRBV29-1	CSAGSFNYGYTF	TGCAGCGCTGGGTCCTTTAACTATGGCTACACCTTC
NA	TRBJ2-7	TRBD1	TRBV12-5	CASGLVVSDRDSNEQYF	TGTGCTAGTGGTTTGGTAGTCAGTGACAGGGACAGCAATGAGCAGTACTTC
few	TRBJ1-4	NA	TRBV12-3/TRBV12-4	CASSRNTATNEKLFF	TGTGCCAGCAGCAGAAACACAGCAACTAATGAAAAACTGTTTTTT
NA	TRBJ2-1	NA	TRBV5-1	CASSLDPGQGINEQFF	TGCGCCAGCAGCTTGGACCCGGGGCAGGGGATCAATGAGCAGTTCTTC
many	TRBJ2-5	TRBD1	TRBV20-1	CSAQDRQGRSEETQYF	TGCAGTGCCCAAGATCGACAGGGAAGGTCAGAAGAGACCCAGTACTTC
NA	TRBJ2-5	NA	TRBV7-9	CASSPLFVETQYF	TGTGCCAGCAGCCCCTTGTTTGTGGAGACCCAGTACTTC
few	TRBJ2-5	TRBD2	TRBV20-1	CSAPGLAGTKETQYF	TGCAGTGCTCCGGGACTAGCGGGGACCAAAGAGACCCAGTACTTC
NA	TRBJ2-1	NA	TRBV5-1	CASSRNGAEMAGEQFF	TGCGCCAGCAGCCGCAACGGTGCGGAGATGGCAGGTGAGCAGTTCTTC
NA	TRBJ2-2	NA	TRBV25-1	CASSEFGVNTGELFF	TGTGCCAGCAGTGAATTTGGGGTGAACACCGGGGAGCTGTTTTTT
NA	TRBJ1-1	NA	TRBV7-3	CASSEAAASEAFF	TGTGCCAGCTCAGAGGCAGCTGCATCTGAAGCTTTCTTT
few	TRBJ1-2	NA	TRBV10-3	CAINPGTYYGYTF	TGTGCCATCAACCCAGGGACCTACTATGGCTACACCTTC
many	TRBJ2-3	TRBD1	TRBV12-3/TRBV12-4	CASRSTGRDTQYF	TGTGCCAGCAGGTCGACAGGGCGGGATACGCAGTATTTT
many	TRBJ1-2	NA	TRBV10-3	CAISASGEGYTF	TGTGCCATCAGTGCATCAGGGGAGGGCTACACCTTC
NA	TRBJ1-6	NA	TRBV6-6	CASSYYGQSSYNSPLHF	TGTGCCAGCAGTTACTACGGACAGAGCTCCTATAATTCACCCCTCCACTTT
NA	TRBJ1-1	NA	TRBV14	CASSQDLAAEAFF	TGTGCCAGCAGCCAAGATCTGGCGGCTGAAGCTTTCTTT
NA	TRBJ1-2	NA	TRBV5-1	CASSLGRRVYGYTF	TGCGCCAGCAGCTTGGGCCGGAGAGTCTATGGCTACACCTTC
NA	TRBJ2-7	NA	TRBV11-2	CASSLSSSQTYEQYF	TGTGCCAGCAGCTTATCGTCGAGTCAGACCTACGAGCAGTACTTC
NA	TRBJ2-5	TRBD1	TRBV6-5	CASSPSGDSIHEQYF	TGTGCCAGCAGTCCCTCCGGGGACAGCATACATGAGCAGTACTTC
few	TRBJ2-7	NA	TRBV12-3/TRBV12-4	CASSFTAGSSYEQYF	TGTGCCAGCAGTTTTACAGCCGGCAGCTCCTACGAGCAGTACTTC
NA	TRBJ2-3	NA	TRBV2	CASSEGVRVPDTQYF	TGTGCCAGCAGTGAGGGGGTCAGGGTTCCAGATACGCAGTATTTT
many	TRBJ2-7	TRBD1	TRBV6-2/TRBV6-3	CASSLRDSAYEQYF	TGTGCCAGCAGCTTACGGGACAGCGCGTACGAGCAGTACTTC